This T cell receptor (beta chain) was recovered during a study of graft-versus-host responses after intestinal transplantation (dated by TCRdb to about 2021). Study-wide context: Recipients received multivisceral, liver-intestinal, or isolated intestinal transplants. The cohort enrolled about two dozen intestinal transplant recipients, one of whom was a retransplant, and a few patients without pretransplant specimens were excluded. Alloreactive clones were identified by sequencing pre-transplant mixed lymphocyte reaction products and comparing these products with unstimulated pre-transplant donor and recipient T cells. Rather than going through the commercial service, samples from a few later patients were sequenced in-house on an Illumina MiSeq and processed with MiXCR. Donor T cell macrochimerism was defined as a peak of at least 4% donor T cells among recipient peripheral blood mononuclear cells. After intestinal transplantation, graft-versus-host and host-versus-graft alloreactive T cell clones were followed in the graft, circulation and bone marrow using bulk TCR-beta CDR3 sequencing. Every recipient was given anti-thymocyte globulin induction, followed by approximately 3 years of maintenance tacrolimus and steroids.

General conclusions and limits of the study: GvH clones were found in recipient bone marrow, and some of the GvH clones appeared earlier in ileal mucosa or blood, which is consistent with an intestinal mucosal origin. The conclusions were limited by the relatively low number and heterogeneity of the intestinal transplant patients. Early after transplant, declines in HvG clones were associated with peak levels of circulating GvH clones. In the allografts of patients with donor T cell macrochimerism, GvH to HvG T cell clonal ratios were high.

Worth noting for this clone: There is no known antigen for this receptor. No much larger clone is present one base from it, and per-base qualities are unavailable.

Trimming accounts for 0 bases at V and 5 bases at J, while the number of junction bases matched to no gene is 3. CDR1 is given as SGHVS and CDR2 as FQNEAQ, both from the germline V gene. The CDR3 spans 14 residues, from the cysteine through the phenylalanine. The only DNA kept is the CDR3, 42 bases in frame from the first base. Libraries came from the immunoSEQ multiplex PCR assay. For most patients, genomic DNA was isolated with the Qiagen DNeasy Blood and Tissue Kit and sent frozen to Adaptive Biotechnologies for TCR sequencing. For most patients, genomic DNA was subjected to high-throughput TCR-beta CDR3 sequencing by Adaptive Biotechnologies. For the original study's pipeline: TCR sequencing data were retrieved from Adaptive's ImmunoSEQ software for 18 patients, whereas three other patients were processed with MiXCR and VDJtools. To correct CD4 versus CD8 sorting errors, any sequence found in both subsets at a frequency ratio below 5:1 was removed. CDR3 nucleotide sequences shared by donor and recipient were removed because the origin of these sequences could not be assigned. At least 2-fold expansion over unstimulated cells and a minimum CFSE-low frequency of 0.002% (template counts) or 0.001% (read counts) were required for clones to be classified as alloreactive. A clone was considered mappable if detected in the sequenced pre-transplant spleen, lymph node, or MLR CFSE-low populations of the donor or recipient. Cumulative frequency of alloreactive clones was calculated as a percentage of all sequences weighted by copy number. In TCRdb, the immuneACCESS table is reduced to in-frame sequences with V and J assigned. These tables do not hold every clone; where another copy was compared, an unresolved V gene accounts for under half, and the others remain unexplained. The V and J calls and clone size were taken over from that table, and D and trimming were inferred from the DNA. The sample records around 97,000 clones, roughly 93% of which are singletons. The ten largest clonotypes hold roughly 1% of the sample.

This sample's time point label indicates: cells obtained before transplantation from donor or recipient. CD3+CD4+ and CD3+CD8+ populations were FACS-sorted from unstimulated pre-transplant donor and recipient cells taken from spleen or lymph nodes. The chain was built from TRBV7-8 and TRBJ2-5; 7 of the junction bases match TRBD2. The clonotype originates from a human donor who received an intestinal transplant. The input for sequencing was unstimulated CD8+ T cells sorted from spleen or lymph node cells, taken before intestinal transplant. The DNA sequence reads TGTGCCAGCAGCTTAGCCCTCGGGGGGGAGACCCAGTACTTC. Its coded protein is CASSLALGGETQYF. With the rest looked up from the reference TRBV7-8 and TRBJ2-5 genes rather than sequenced, the full variable domain is GAGVSQSPRYKVAKRGQDVALRCDPISGHVSLFWYQQALGQGPEFLTYFQNEAQLDKSGLPSDRFFAERPEGSVSTLKIQRTQQEDSAVYLCASSLALGGETQYFGPGTRLLVL.